These T cell receptor beta chains were read from a single sample in a study of cytomegalovirus exposure and HLA in healthy donors. Sequencing was performed with immunoSEQ multiplex PCR; in TCRdb, only in-frame clones are kept and a portion is missing. The sample lists approximately 140,000 clones; roughly 78% were seen once. The sample consisted of PBMCs. The receptor source for this set is a man aged 18 to 30 in good health and CMV-seropositive. Each CDR3 is given with its conserved first and last residue. Each record gives: V gene, clone size, J gene, D gene, CDR3 protein, CDR3 DNA. The D gene is left open where the match is weak. Clone size, where shown, is once, few, many, or a class for clones that have expanded.

v_call: TRBV5-4
clone_size: few
j_call: TRBJ2-1
d_call: TRBD2
cdr3_aa: CASSRQGLAVNNEQFF
cdr3_nt: TGTGCCAGCAGCCGCCAGGGACTAGCGGTTAACAATGAGCAGTTCTTC

v_call: TRBV27
clone_size: NA
j_call: TRBJ2-7
d_call: NA
cdr3_aa: CASSLSLTYEQYF
cdr3_nt: TGTGCCAGCAGTTTAAGCCTCACCTACGAGCAGTACTTC

v_call: TRBV30
clone_size: NA
j_call: TRBJ2-2
d_call: NA
cdr3_aa: CAWISGANTGELFF
cdr3_nt: TGTGCCTGGATTAGCGGAGCGAACACCGGGGAGCTGTTTTTT

v_call: TRBV23-1
clone_size: NA
j_call: TRBJ2-7
d_call: NA
cdr3_aa: CASSQSLDNEQYF
cdr3_nt: TGCGCCAGCAGTCAATCGCTGGACAACGAGCAGTACTTC

v_call: TRBV25-1
clone_size: NA
j_call: TRBJ1-5
d_call: TRBD1
cdr3_aa: CASSPTGTGRPQHF
cdr3_nt: TGTGCCAGCAGTCCGACAGGGACCGGCCGGCCCCAGCATTTT

v_call: TRBV5-1
clone_size: NA
j_call: TRBJ1-4
d_call: NA
cdr3_aa: CASSLAEKEKLFF
cdr3_nt: TGCGCCAGCAGCTTGGCGGAGAAGGAAAAACTGTTTTTT

v_call: TRBV7-9
clone_size: once
j_call: TRBJ2-1
d_call: TRBD2
cdr3_aa: CASASSGPPEQFF
cdr3_nt: TGTGCCAGCGCGAGTAGCGGGCCTCCTGAGCAGTTCTTC

v_call: TRBV28
clone_size: NA
j_call: TRBJ1-1
d_call: NA
cdr3_aa: CASSPGDLTEAFF
cdr3_nt: TGTGCCAGCAGTCCAGGGGATTTGACTGAAGCTTTCTTT

v_call: TRBV5-4
clone_size: NA
j_call: TRBJ1-4
d_call: TRBD1
cdr3_aa: CASSSETGTKEKLFF
cdr3_nt: TGTGCCAGCAGCTCAGAGACAGGGACGAAAGAAAAACTGTTTTTT

v_call: TRBV5-1
clone_size: NA
j_call: TRBJ2-1
d_call: NA
cdr3_aa: CASSLGHQGYNEQFF
cdr3_nt: TGCGCCAGCAGCTTAGGCCACCAGGGCTACAATGAGCAGTTCTTC

v_call: TRBV29-1
clone_size: NA
j_call: TRBJ1-2
d_call: TRBD1
cdr3_aa: CSVDGGQGAGGYTF
cdr3_nt: TGCAGCGTTGACGGGGGACAGGGGGCGGGCGGCTACACCTTC

v_call: TRBV2
clone_size: NA
j_call: TRBJ1-5
d_call: TRBD1
cdr3_aa: CASSPAPGQGAESNQPQHF
cdr3_nt: TGTGCCAGCAGCCCTGCACCGGGACAGGGGGCGGAGAGCAATCAGCCCCAGCATTTT

v_call: TRBV29-1
clone_size: NA
j_call: TRBJ1-2
d_call: TRBD1
cdr3_aa: CSVGDRGFYGYTF
cdr3_nt: TGCAGCGTGGGGGACAGGGGGTTCTATGGCTACACCTTC

v_call: TRBV7-9
clone_size: NA
j_call: TRBJ1-2
d_call: NA
cdr3_aa: CASSLVGSGYTF
cdr3_nt: TGTGCCAGCAGCTTAGTCGGGAGCGGCTACACCTTC

v_call: TRBV2
clone_size: few
j_call: TRBJ2-7
d_call: NA
cdr3_aa: CASRQTVLYEQYF
cdr3_nt: TGTGCCAGCAGACAGACAGTACTCTACGAGCAGTACTTC

v_call: TRBV29-1
clone_size: NA
j_call: TRBJ1-3
d_call: NA
cdr3_aa: CSVRGESSGNTIYF
cdr3_nt: TGCAGCGTCCGCGGGGAGAGCTCTGGAAACACCATATATTTT

v_call: TRBV28
clone_size: NA
j_call: TRBJ1-4
d_call: NA
cdr3_aa: CASRIANEKLFF
cdr3_nt: TGTGCCAGCAGGATAGCTAATGAAAAACTGTTTTTT

v_call: TRBV18
clone_size: NA
j_call: TRBJ2-3
d_call: NA
cdr3_aa: CASSPPSRDTQYF
cdr3_nt: TGTGCCAGCTCACCACCCTCACGGGATACGCAGTATTTT

v_call: TRBV9
clone_size: NA
j_call: TRBJ2-7
d_call: TRBD1
cdr3_aa: CASSPRQGGVYEQYF
cdr3_nt: TGTGCCAGCAGCCCGAGACAGGGTGGGGTATACGAGCAGTACTTC

v_call: TRBV19
clone_size: NA
j_call: TRBJ2-5
d_call: TRBD1
cdr3_aa: CASSPRDRGQETQYF
cdr3_nt: TGTGCCAGTAGTCCCCGGGACAGAGGCCAAGAGACCCAGTACTTC

v_call: TRBV30
clone_size: NA
j_call: TRBJ2-5
d_call: NA
cdr3_aa: CAWTLRGETQYF
cdr3_nt: TGTGCCTGGACCTTACGGGGAGAGACCCAGTACTTC

v_call: TRBV4-1
clone_size: NA
j_call: TRBJ1-4
d_call: TRBD1
cdr3_aa: CASSQTFRDRGNEKLFF
cdr3_nt: TGCGCCAGCAGCCAAACGTTCCGGGACAGGGGGAATGAAAAACTGTTTTTT

v_call: TRBV4-2
clone_size: NA
j_call: TRBJ2-1
d_call: TRBD2
cdr3_aa: CASSQESSGSLYEQFF
cdr3_nt: TGTGCCAGCAGCCAAGAATCCAGCGGGAGTTTGTATGAGCAGTTCTTC

v_call: TRBV10-1
clone_size: once
j_call: TRBJ2-7
d_call: NA
cdr3_aa: CASSTGNPYEQYF
cdr3_nt: TGCGCCAGCAGTACCGGGAACCCCTACGAGCAGTACTTC

v_call: TRBV4-1
clone_size: NA
j_call: TRBJ2-5
d_call: NA
cdr3_aa: CASSQEWGEETQYF
cdr3_nt: TGCGCCAGCAGCCAAGAGTGGGGGGAAGAGACCCAGTACTTC

v_call: TRBV19
clone_size: few
j_call: TRBJ2-7
d_call: TRBD1
cdr3_aa: CASGTGDEQYF
cdr3_nt: TGTGCCAGTGGGACAGGGGACGAGCAGTACTTC

v_call: TRBV28
clone_size: NA
j_call: TRBJ1-5
d_call: TRBD1
cdr3_aa: CASSNRDSNQPQHF
cdr3_nt: TGTGCCAGCAGCAACAGGGACAGTAATCAGCCCCAGCATTTT

v_call: TRBV2
clone_size: once
j_call: TRBJ1-1
d_call: NA
cdr3_aa: CASSGGRTEAFF
cdr3_nt: TGTGCCAGCAGCGGAGGAAGAACTGAAGCTTTCTTT

v_call: TRBV5-1
clone_size: NA
j_call: TRBJ2-7
d_call: TRBD1
cdr3_aa: CASGPGRTGNSYEQYF
cdr3_nt: TGCGCCAGCGGACCCGGAAGGACAGGGAACTCCTACGAGCAGTACTTC

v_call: TRBV5-4
clone_size: NA
j_call: TRBJ2-1
d_call: NA
cdr3_aa: CASSLAENNEQFF
cdr3_nt: TGTGCCAGCAGCTTGGCTGAGAACAATGAGCAGTTCTTC

v_call: TRBV10-1
clone_size: NA
j_call: TRBJ2-3
d_call: NA
cdr3_aa: CASSEFPGATDTQYF
cdr3_nt: TGCGCCAGCAGTGAGTTCCCAGGGGCCACAGATACGCAGTATTTT

v_call: TRBV5-5
clone_size: NA
j_call: TRBJ1-1
d_call: NA
cdr3_aa: CASSPAGYTEAFF
cdr3_nt: TGTGCCAGCAGCCCAGCAGGTTACACTGAAGCTTTCTTT

v_call: TRBV30
clone_size: NA
j_call: TRBJ2-7
d_call: NA
cdr3_aa: CAWSLDSSYEQYF
cdr3_nt: TGTGCCTGGAGCCTTGACAGCTCCTACGAGCAGTACTTC

v_call: TRBV19
clone_size: NA
j_call: TRBJ2-7
d_call: NA
cdr3_aa: CASSHGLSYEQYF
cdr3_nt: TGTGCCAGTAGTCATGGACTTTCCTACGAGCAGTACTTC

v_call: TRBV6-6
clone_size: once
j_call: TRBJ1-5
d_call: NA
cdr3_aa: CASSYSPQNNQPQHF
cdr3_nt: TGTGCCAGCAGTTACTCACCACAGAACAATCAGCCCCAGCATTTT

v_call: TRBV30
clone_size: NA
j_call: TRBJ2-3
d_call: TRBD1
cdr3_aa: CAWSGQGAGSQYF
cdr3_nt: TGTGCCTGGAGCGGACAGGGGGCGGGCTCGCAGTATTTT

v_call: TRBV28
clone_size: NA
j_call: TRBJ2-1
d_call: NA
cdr3_aa: CASSLRARLSYNEQFF
cdr3_nt: TGTGCCAGCAGTTTAAGAGCGCGGCTTTCCTACAATGAGCAGTTCTTC

v_call: TRBV6-6
clone_size: once
j_call: TRBJ2-2
d_call: TRBD2
cdr3_aa: CASSYTSGPNTGELFF
cdr3_nt: TGTGCCAGCAGTTATACTAGCGGCCCGAACACCGGGGAGCTGTTTTTT

v_call: TRBV27
clone_size: few
j_call: TRBJ1-1
d_call: NA
cdr3_aa: CASTSLQGMNTEAFF
cdr3_nt: TGTGCCAGCACCTCTCTTCAGGGGATGAACACTGAAGCTTTCTTT